The 5 T cell receptor beta chains listed next were all sequenced from one sample in a study of response to subunit inactivated influenza vaccine. TCRdb reprocessed the RT-PCR reads via MiXCR and lists one record per CDR3 protein. This repertoire shows about half a million distinct CDR3 sequences, about 7.6% found once; its top ten account for approximately 12%. The specimen was PBMCs from blood, collected roughly 24 months after vaccination. The receptors come from a man between 50 and 75 years old who received an inactivated influenza vaccine.

The chain employs TRBV28 and TRBJ1-1; 8 positions match TRBD1. With V trimmed by 6 bases and J by 1 base, 7 bases remained unmatched. CDR1 MDHEN and CDR2 SYDVKM come from the germline V gene. CDR3 length: 15 residues. The CDR3 region is CASSETGTGNTEAFF. CDR3 coding DNA: TGTGCCAGCAGCGAAACCGGGACAGGGAACACTGAAGCTTTCTTT.

The chain joins TRBV21-1 to TRBJ2-7; the table's D call, TRBD1, has no DNA check behind it. TRBV21-1 is a pseudogene. This CDR3 is 15 amino acids long. The CDR3 region is CASSDPGRVNYEQYF. The CDR3 DNA reads TGTGCCAGCTCCGATCCGGGACGGGTGAACTACGAGCAGTACTTC.

The gene calls are TRBV20-1 and TRBJ2-1, with 13 bases fitting TRBD2. The trim removed 3 bases at V and 3 bases at J, leaving 11 bases unmatched. The germline V gene encodes CDR1 DFQATT and CDR2 SNEGSKA (reference sequence). The CDR3 is made up of 18 amino acids. CDR3 DNA sequence: TGCAGTGCTAGTCCCCTACGGACTAGCGGGAGTGGCTACAATGAGCAGTTCTTC. Residues: CSASPLRTSGSGYNEQFF.

The genes are TRBV4-2 and TRBJ1-5; 10 nucleotides align to TRBD1. The germline V gene has CDR1 LGHNA and CDR2 YNFKEQ. V was clipped by 0 bases and J by 9 bases; unmatched bases: 5. The CDR3 extends over 15 amino acids. DNA of the CDR3: TGTGCCAGCAGCCAAGATCAGGACAGGGGGTGGCCCCAGCATTTT. This sequence encodes CASSQDQDRGWPQHF.

The chain employs TRBV29-1 and TRBJ2-5; perhaps TRBD1 as D (8 bases). Germline V lookup: CDR1 SQVTM, CDR2 ANQGSEA. The V and J ends lost 5 bases and 1 base respectively, with 11 bases between them. The CDR3 has 13 residues. The CDR3 DNA is TGCAGCGTTTACAGGGGGGGCCAAGAGACCCAGTACTTC. The encoded protein is CSVYRGGQETQYF.